The entry below describes one T cell receptor beta chain. Trimming cost V 4 bases and J 10 bases; bases outside gene matches: 9. The CDR3 consists of 16 residues. CDR1 MNHEY and CDR2 SVGAGI come from the germline V gene. This sample was taken from a study of T cell responses to AZD1222 COVID-19 vaccine. Libraries were prepared by immunoSEQ multiplex PCR; TCRdb keeps only in-frame clonotypes and omits some of them. The table shows 75,000 to 85,000 clones, with around 90% occurring only once. This material consisted of peripheral blood, taken on day 0 of AZD1222 vaccination. This chain uses TRBV6-5 with TRBJ2-1; TRBD2 matches 14 bases. The receptor's source is an adult in good health. In DNA, the CDR3 is TGTGCCAGCAGTTCCCTGACTAGCGGGAGGGCCCGAGAGCAGTTCTTC. It encodes CASSSLTSGRAREQFF.